This record covers a single TCR beta chain. Its antigen is as yet unknown. J lost 3 bases, V lost 4 bases, and 4 bases had no gene match. Germline CDR1 is KGHSH and CDR2 is LQKENI. This CDR3 contains 14 residues. This record belongs to a study of tumor-infiltrating lymphocytes in localized non-small cell lung cancer. Findings and limits, study-wide: T-cell fraction did not differ between immunotypes IM1 and IM2. Tumor T-cell fraction from TCR sequencing was not associated with recurrence-free survival (p = 0.61). Available tissue quantity limited TCR sequencing to a patient subset.

The assay was immunoSEQ multiplex PCR, and TCRdb's table has in-frame clones only and misses some. The data contain over 11,000 clones, roughly four fifths of them singletons. What was sequenced was lung tumor tissue. This rearrangement joins TRBV18 to TRBJ1-2, with TRBD1 matching 8 bases. The clonotype comes from a human donor with non-small cell lung cancer. The DNA of the CDR3 is TGTGCCAGCTCACGAGAGACAGGGGACTATGGCTACACCTTC. Encoded protein: CASSRETGDYGYTF.